This T cell receptor beta chain derives from a study of T cells in Graves' hyperthyroidism and ophthalmopathy. Each diagnosis was grounded in clinical symptoms, serum thyroxine and TRAb, thyroid ultrasound, and orbital computed tomography. Around 10 ml fresh peripheral blood yielded the PBMCs. The study's findings and limits: Blood samples included most of the expanded thyroid clonotypes exceeding 0.001.

V shed 3 bases, J shed 4 bases, and the junction held 3 bases outside the gene matches. The germline V gene has CDR1 SEHNR and CDR2 FQNEAQ (reference sequence). This CDR3 contains 15 residues. This clonotype was counted at least ten times. Its antigen is as yet unknown. RNA transcripts gave rise to amplified TCR beta CDR3 regions. The HTBI set primed first-round TCR CDR3 RT-PCR. TCRdb fed the multiplex PCR reads into MiXCR, producing one record per CDR3 protein. The data show approximately 400,000 distinct CDR3 sequences, over 12% seen once. The chain uses TRBV7-9 and TRBJ2-5, with 12 bases aligning to TRBD2. Sequenced input: blood. This sequence originates from a man aged 50-59 years with Graves' ophthalmopathy. The CDR3 sequence is CASSFTSGRIETQYF. As DNA, the CDR3 is TGTGCCAGCAGCTTCACTAGCGGGAGGATAGAGACCCAGTACTTC.